The T cell receptor (beta chain) under discussion was sequenced for a study of T cell responses to AZD1222 COVID-19 vaccine. Clones were sequenced by immunoSEQ multiplex PCR, and TCRdb holds only the in-frame ones, with some missing. The table has fewer than 90,000 clones, more than 70% seen once. Trimming left V 0 bases short and J 4 bases short, with 8 bases between. Germline assignment: CDR1 LGHDT and CDR2 YNNKEL (reference sequence). There are 14 residues in the CDR3. The gene calls are TRBV3-1 (or the pseudogene TRBV3-2) and TRBJ2-3; D is unresolved. The specimen comprised peripheral blood, sampled 28 days after the second AZD1222 dose. The origin of this receptor is an adult who received the AZD1222 COVID-19 vaccine. The CDR3: CASSQDPGADTQYF. The CDR3 DNA sequence: TGTGCCAGCAGCCAAGACCCGGGCGCAGATACGCAGTATTTT.